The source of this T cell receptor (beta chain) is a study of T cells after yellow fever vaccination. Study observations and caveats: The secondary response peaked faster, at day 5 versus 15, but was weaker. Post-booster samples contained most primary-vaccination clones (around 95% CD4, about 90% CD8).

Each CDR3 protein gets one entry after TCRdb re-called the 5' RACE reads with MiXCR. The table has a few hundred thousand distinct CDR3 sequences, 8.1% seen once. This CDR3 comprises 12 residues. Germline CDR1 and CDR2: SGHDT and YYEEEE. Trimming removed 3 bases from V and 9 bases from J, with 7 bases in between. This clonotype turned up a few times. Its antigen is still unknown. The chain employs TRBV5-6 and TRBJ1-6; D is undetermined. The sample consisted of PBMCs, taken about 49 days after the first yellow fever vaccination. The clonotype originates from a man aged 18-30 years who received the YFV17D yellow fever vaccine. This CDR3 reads CASSSYGSPLHF. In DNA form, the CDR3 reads TGTGCCAGCAGCTCGTATGGTTCACCCCTCCACTTT.